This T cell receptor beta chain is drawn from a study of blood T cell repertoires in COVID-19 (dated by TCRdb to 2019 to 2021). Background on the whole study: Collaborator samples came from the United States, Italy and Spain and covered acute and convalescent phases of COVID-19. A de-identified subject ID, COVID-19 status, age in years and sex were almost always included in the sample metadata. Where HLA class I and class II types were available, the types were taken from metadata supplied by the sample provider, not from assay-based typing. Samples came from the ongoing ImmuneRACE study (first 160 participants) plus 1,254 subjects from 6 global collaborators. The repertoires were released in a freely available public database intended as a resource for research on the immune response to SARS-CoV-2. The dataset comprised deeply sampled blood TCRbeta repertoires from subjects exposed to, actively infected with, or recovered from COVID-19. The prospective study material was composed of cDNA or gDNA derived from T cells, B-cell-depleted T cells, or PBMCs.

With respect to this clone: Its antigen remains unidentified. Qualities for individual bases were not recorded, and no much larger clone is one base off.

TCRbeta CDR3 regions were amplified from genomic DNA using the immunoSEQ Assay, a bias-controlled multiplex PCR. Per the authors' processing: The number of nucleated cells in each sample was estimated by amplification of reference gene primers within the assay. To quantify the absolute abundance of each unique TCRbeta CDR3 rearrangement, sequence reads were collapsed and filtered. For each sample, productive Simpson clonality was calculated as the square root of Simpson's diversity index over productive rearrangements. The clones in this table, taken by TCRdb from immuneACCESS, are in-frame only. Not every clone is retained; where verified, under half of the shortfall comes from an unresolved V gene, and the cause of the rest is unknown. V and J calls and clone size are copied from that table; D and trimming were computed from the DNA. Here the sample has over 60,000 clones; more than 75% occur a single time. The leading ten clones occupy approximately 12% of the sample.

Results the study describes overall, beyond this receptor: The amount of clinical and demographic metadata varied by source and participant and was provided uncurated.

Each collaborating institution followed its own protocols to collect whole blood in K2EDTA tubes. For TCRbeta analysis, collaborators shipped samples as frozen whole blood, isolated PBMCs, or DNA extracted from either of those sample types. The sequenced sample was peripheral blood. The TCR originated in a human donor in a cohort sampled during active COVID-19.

The nucleotides are TGTGCCAGCAGTGCGACCGGGTCCACTGAAGCTTTCTTT. Its protein product is CASSATGSTEAFF. The sequence is built from TRBV2 and TRBJ1-1; there is no confident call for the D gene. CDR1 and CDR2 were assigned from the germline V gene as SNHLY and FYNNEI. V and J are truncated by 4 bases and 4 bases respectively, leaving an intervening sequence of 10 bases. Spanning cysteine to phenylalanine, the CDR3 consists of 13 amino acids. Left in the record is the CDR3 DNA by itself, 39 bases read in frame from the first base.